One T cell receptor beta chain is described in this entry. Its specific antigen is unknown. Qualities for individual bases were not recorded, and no much larger clone is one base off. The data originate from a study of T cell changes during pregnancy in multiple sclerosis (dated by TCRdb to between 2017 and 2020). Describing the broader study: The study examined how the T cell repertoire changed over the course of pregnancy in women with multiple sclerosis.

Preparation of the library involved the immunoSEQ multiplex PCR assay. TCRdb mirrors the immuneACCESS table, restricted to in-frame sequences. Some clones are absent from its copies; in checked studies, under half trace to an unresolved V gene, and the reason for the others is unknown. The sample table holds 90,000 to 150,000 clones, of which over 85% were seen once. Roughly 6.2% of the sample belongs to the ten largest clones. The V and J ends are trimmed by 3 bases and 6 bases, leaving 12 bases between them. Taken from the germline V gene (reference sequence), the CDR1 and CDR2 loops are SEHNR and FQNEAQ. From the cysteine through the phenylalanine, the CDR3 covers 14 amino acids. Only CDR3 DNA remains: 42 bases, in frame from the first base.

Recombination connected TRBV7-9 to TRBJ1-3, with a tentative D gene TRBD1 over 6 matching bases. The sample here was peripheral blood, taken before pregnancy. This receptor was taken from a female donor with multiple sclerosis, enrolled in a pregnancy study. CDR3 sequence: CASSFNRVINTIYF. The DNA sequence is TGTGCCAGCAGCTTTAACAGGGTTATAAACACCATATATTTT.